This T cell receptor beta chain was sequenced for a study of cytomegalovirus exposure and HLA in healthy donors. Notes on this clone: Its antigen is currently unknown.

At sampling all donors were nominally healthy, likely with unrecorded immune exposures. Trimming cost V 10 bases and J 4 bases, with 13 bases left between them. Germline V gene sequence: CDR1 LNHDA, CDR2 SQIVND (reference sequence). This CDR3 has 12 amino acids. Vbeta (60) and Jbeta (13) primers were used in the PCR. Profiled with immunoSEQ multiplex PCR; TCRdb holds only in-frame clones, not every one. The sample has about 190,000 clones, approximately 70% seen once. General study results and limits: DRB1 had the most TCR associations and HLA-C the fewest, a later analysis found, with rates varying by HLA locus. Looking again later, the authors saw that most CMV-associated TCR beta chains seemed HLA-restricted. Most of the TCR beta V segments (in an earlier analysis) were productive either about 87% or about 30% of the time.

The sequencing sample was made of PBMCs. This chain joins TRBV19 and TRBJ1-1, with a tentative D call TRBD1 (5 bases). The TCR was taken from a woman in her 30s in good health and CMV-seropositive. CDR3 region: CAISPGGTEAFF. The CDR3 nucleotides are TGTGCCATTTCGCCGGGGGGCACTGAAGCTTTCTTT. The full variable domain, with the rest looked up from reference TRBV19 and TRBJ1-1, is DGGITQSPKYLFRKEGQNVTLSCEQNLNHDAMYWYRQDPGQGLRLIYYSQIVNDFQKGDIAEGYSVSREKKESFPLTVTSAQKNPTAFYLCAISPGGTEAFFGQGTRLTVV.